The rows below give T cell receptor beta chains drawn from one sample of a study of human T cells and chemical hapten exposure. One entry per CDR3 protein, called by TCRdb with MiXCR from the RACE reads. Of just over 70,000 distinct CDR3 sequences in the sample, approximately 10% were seen once. The material was whole blood, obtained in connection with sensitization to the hapten diphenylcyclopropenone (DPC). These receptors came from a woman between 50 and 59 years old with alopecia areata. Some clones in this sample may be carry-over from other donors' samples. Each CDR3 is given with its conserved first and last residue. Fields, in order: V gene, J gene, CDR3 protein.

V: TRBV28; J: TRBJ2-7; CDR3: CASSSPGTANEQYF
V: TRBV6-6; J: TRBJ1-2; CDR3: CASSPRQLFYGYTF
V: TRBV7-9; J: TRBJ1-6; CDR3: CASSFPGQGFFPYNSPLHF
V: TRBV28; J: TRBJ1-6; CDR3: CASSKAGPSPLHF
V: TRBV5-5; J: TRBJ2-7; CDR3: CASSMGYEQYF
V: TRBV7-9; J: TRBJ1-3; CDR3: CASSGTGFEDTIYF
V: TRBV11-2; J: TRBJ2-5; CDR3: CASSRDPGTQYF
V: TRBV3-1; J: TRBJ1-6; CDR3: CASSIGTGGSPLHF
V: TRBV12-3/TRBV12-4; J: TRBJ1-1; CDR3: CASSFRLNTEAFF
V: TRBV5-1; J: TRBJ2-7; CDR3: CASRGLAGGPGEQYF
V: TRBV20-1; J: TRBJ2-2; CDR3: CSANGQGSLGNTGELFF
V: TRBV5-8; J: TRBJ2-7; CDR3: CASSLAHEQYF
V: TRBV2; J: TRBJ2-1; CDR3: CASSDPYNEQFF
V: TRBV28; J: TRBJ1-5; CDR3: CASSSVRAKHF
V: TRBV29-1; J: TRBJ2-3; CDR3: CSVGRQGGFADTQYF
V: TRBV28; J: TRBJ1-3; CDR3: CASSLGARSTIYF
V: TRBV20-1; J: TRBJ2-3; CDR3: CSARVGHTQYF
V: TRBV20-1; J: TRBJ2-2; CDR3: CSARDIARNTGELFF
V: TRBV11-2; J: TRBJ1-3; CDR3: CASRGVRQLTNTIYF
V: TRBV6-2/TRBV6-3; J: TRBJ2-3; CDR3: CASSYGGLATQYF
V: TRBV20-1; J: TRBJ2-7; CDR3: CSAPVVVAGRYEQYF
V: TRBV2; J: TRBJ2-1; CDR3: CAAPGPHNEQFF
V: TRBV9; J: TRBJ2-7; CDR3: CASSAALNGRAGEQYF
V: TRBV6-6; J: TRBJ1-4; CDR3: CASSYRMTNEKLFF
V: TRBV28; J: TRBJ1-1; CDR3: CASSFTGLVNTEAFF
V: TRBV5-5; J: TRBJ2-2; CDR3: CASSSMVGAHNTGELFF
V: TRBV28; J: TRBJ1-1; CDR3: CASRGAGGMNTEAFF
V: TRBV19; J: TRBJ1-5; CDR3: CASREPGQPQHF
V: TRBV29-1; J: TRBJ1-3; CDR3: CSAMTDSDTIYF
V: TRBV29-1; J: TRBJ2-1; CDR3: CSVRRTEINEQFF
V: TRBV5-4; J: TRBJ2-1; CDR3: CASSGGLPHEQFF
V: TRBV4-2; J: TRBJ2-3; CDR3: CASSALREDTQYF
V: TRBV5-1; J: TRBJ2-5; CDR3: CASSSLTSGGQETQYF
V: TRBV28; J: TRBJ2-3; CDR3: CASSLISGTQYF
V: TRBV5-6; J: TRBJ2-7; CDR3: CASSFGQGAWEQYF
V: TRBV19; J: TRBJ2-4; CDR3: CASSFLRDSDLENIQYF
V: TRBV27; J: TRBJ1-1; CDR3: CASSTRQGRNTEAFF
V: TRBV3-1; J: TRBJ1-6; CDR3: CASSRGGLNSPLHF
V: TRBV29-1; J: TRBJ1-2; CDR3: CTGDYGYTF
V: TRBV5-1; J: TRBJ2-7; CDR3: CASSFPQSYEQYF
V: TRBV3-1; J: TRBJ2-3; CDR3: CASSQYSGRNTDTQYF
V: TRBV7-9; J: TRBJ2-1; CDR3: CASSLLSLRGNEQFF
V: TRBV7-2; J: TRBJ2-7; CDR3: CASSIWRRGLAVYEQYF
V: TRBV12-3/TRBV12-4; J: TRBJ1-2; CDR3: CASSFFDREIGGYTF
V: TRBV7-9; J: TRBJ1-1; CDR3: CASSPGLPTEAFF
V: TRBV4-2; J: TRBJ1-4; CDR3: CASSQPGQGRQPGKLFF
V: TRBV29-1; J: TRBJ1-1; CDR3: CSVEDQRVGNTEAFF
V: TRBV18; J: TRBJ2-7; CDR3: CASSPGGPYEQYF
V: TRBV4-2; J: TRBJ1-1; CDR3: CASSQEGRAATEAFF
V: TRBV12-3/TRBV12-4; J: TRBJ1-5; CDR3: CTSSRNSNQPQHF
V: TRBV20-1; J: TRBJ2-3; CDR3: CSASTAGAPDTQYF